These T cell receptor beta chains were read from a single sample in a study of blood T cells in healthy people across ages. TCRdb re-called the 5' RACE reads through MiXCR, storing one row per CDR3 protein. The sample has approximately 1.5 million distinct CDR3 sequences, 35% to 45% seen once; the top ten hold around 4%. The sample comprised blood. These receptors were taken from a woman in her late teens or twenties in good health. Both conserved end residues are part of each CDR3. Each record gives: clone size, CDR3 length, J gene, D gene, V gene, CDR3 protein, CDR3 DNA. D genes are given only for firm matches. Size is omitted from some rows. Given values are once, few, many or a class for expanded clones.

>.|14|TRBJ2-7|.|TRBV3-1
CASSQFRLTYEQYF
TGTGCCAGCAGCCAGTTCAGGCTGACCTACGAGCAGTACTTC
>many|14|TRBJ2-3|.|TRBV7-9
CASRTGARTDTQYF
TGTGCCAGCAGGACAGGAGCGCGCACAGATACGCAGTATTTT
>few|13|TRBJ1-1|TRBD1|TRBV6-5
CASTYRGTTEAFF
TGTGCCAGCACCTACAGGGGGACCACTGAAGCTTTCTTT
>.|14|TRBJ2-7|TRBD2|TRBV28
CASSHSTSGHEQYF
TGTGCCAGCAGTCACTCAACTAGCGGCCACGAGCAGTACTTC
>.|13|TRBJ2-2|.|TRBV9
CASSVDGAGELFF
TGTGCCAGCAGCGTAGATGGGGCCGGGGAGCTGTTTTTT
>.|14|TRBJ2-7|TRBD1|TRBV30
CAWSIRDRGNEQYF
TGTGCCTGGAGTATCCGGGACAGGGGGAATGAGCAGTACTTC
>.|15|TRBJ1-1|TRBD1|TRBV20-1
CSARDGTGGNTEAFF
TGCAGTGCTAGAGATGGGACAGGGGGGAACACTGAAGCTTTCTTT
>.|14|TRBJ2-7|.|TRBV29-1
CSVRRLVGLGEQYF
TGCAGCGTTCGACGACTAGTTGGGTTAGGCGAGCAGTACTTC
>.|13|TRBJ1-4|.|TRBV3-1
CASSQVGLAKLFF
TGTGCCAGCAGCCAGGTGGGACTGGCTAAACTGTTTTTT
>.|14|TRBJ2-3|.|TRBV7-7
CASSSALGTDTQYF
TGTGCTAGCAGCTCTGCCCTGGGCACAGATACGCAGTATTTT
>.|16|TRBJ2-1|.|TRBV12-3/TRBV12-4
CASSFFGGKLSNEQFF
TGTGCCAGCAGTTTTTTTGGTGGTAAACTTTCGAATGAGCAGTTCTTC
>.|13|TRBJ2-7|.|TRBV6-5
CASSGSLRGEQYF
TGTGCCAGCTCTGGTTCTCTCAGGGGCGAGCAGTACTTC
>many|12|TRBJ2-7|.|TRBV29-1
CSGWTDSYEQYF
TGCAGCGGATGGACTGATTCCTACGAGCAGTACTTC
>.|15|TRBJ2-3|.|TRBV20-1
CSAVKGISVKDTQYF
TGCAGTGCTGTAAAGGGGATTAGCGTTAAAGATACGCAGTATTTT
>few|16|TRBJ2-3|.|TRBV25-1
CASSEFPHTFTDTQYF
TGTGCCAGCAGTGAGTTCCCACACACTTTCACAGATACGCAGTATTTT
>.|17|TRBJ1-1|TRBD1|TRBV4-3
CASSQEKTGWLNTEAFF
TGCGCCAGCAGCCAAGAGAAGACAGGGTGGCTGAACACTGAAGCTTTCTTT
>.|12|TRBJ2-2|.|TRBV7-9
CASRGTPGELFF
TGTGCCAGCAGAGGTACGCCCGGGGAGCTGTTTTTT
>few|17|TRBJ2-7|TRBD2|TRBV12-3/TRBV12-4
CASSSKTSGIFPYEQYF
TGTGCCAGCAGTTCAAAGACTAGCGGGATTTTCCCCTACGAGCAGTACTTC
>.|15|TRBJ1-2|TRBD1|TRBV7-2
CASSFGTGVNYGYTF
TGTGCCAGCAGCTTCGGGACAGGGGTTAACTATGGCTACACCTTC
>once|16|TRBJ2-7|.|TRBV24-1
CATSAADGSSYNEQYF
TGTGCCACCAGTGCCGCGGACGGGAGCTCCTACAATGAGCAGTACTTC
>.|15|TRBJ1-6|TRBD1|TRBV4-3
CASSHTTGGNSPLHF
TGCGCCAGCAGCCACACGACAGGGGGTAATTCACCCCTCCACTTT
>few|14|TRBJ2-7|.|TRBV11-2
CASSLESGAYEQYF
TGTGCCAGCAGCTTAGAATCGGGGGCCTACGAGCAGTACTTC
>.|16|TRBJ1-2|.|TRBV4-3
CASSQERHTLPPGYTF
TGCGCCAGCAGCCAAGAAAGGCACACTTTACCCCCTGGCTACACCTTC
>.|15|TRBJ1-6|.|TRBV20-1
CSASVDRFYNSPLHF
TGCAGTGCTAGTGTCGACAGGTTCTATAATTCACCCCTCCACTTT
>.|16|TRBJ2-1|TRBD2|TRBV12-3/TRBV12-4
CASSFGLAETKETQFF
TGTGCCAGCAGTTTCGGACTAGCGGAAACAAAAGAGACCCAGTTCTTC
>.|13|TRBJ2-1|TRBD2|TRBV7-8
CASSWTRNNEQFF
TGTGCCAGCAGCTGGACTAGGAACAATGAGCAGTTCTTC
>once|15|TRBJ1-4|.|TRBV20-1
CSAREGLSLSEKLFF
TGCAGTGCTAGGGAAGGGCTTAGTCTTAGTGAAAAACTGTTTTTT
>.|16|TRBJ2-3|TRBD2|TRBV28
CASSFTSGAYTDTQYF
TGTGCCAGCAGTTTTACTAGCGGGGCCTACACAGATACGCAGTATTTT
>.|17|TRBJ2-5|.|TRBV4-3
CASSQGYGGTQMETQYF
TGCGCCAGCAGCCAAGGTTATGGCGGGACACAGATGGAGACCCAGTACTTC
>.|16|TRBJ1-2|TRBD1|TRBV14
CASSQIRTGEDYGYTF
TGTGCCAGCAGCCAAATCCGGACAGGGGAAGACTATGGCTACACCTTC
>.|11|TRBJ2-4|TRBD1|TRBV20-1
CSATSGGAQYF
TGCAGTGCAACCTCAGGGGGTGCGCAGTACTTC
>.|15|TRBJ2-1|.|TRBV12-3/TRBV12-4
CASSLGRAANNEQFF
TGTGCCAGCAGTTTAGGCAGGGCGGCTAACAATGAGCAGTTCTTC
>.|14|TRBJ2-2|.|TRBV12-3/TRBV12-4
CASSVGQGSGELFF
TGTGCCAGCAGTGTAGGGCAGGGGTCCGGGGAGCTGTTTTTT
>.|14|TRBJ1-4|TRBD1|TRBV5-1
CASSPARQGEKLFF
TGCGCCAGCAGCCCCGCGAGACAGGGAGAAAAACTGTTTTTT
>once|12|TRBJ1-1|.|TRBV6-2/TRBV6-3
CASRSPNTEAFF
TGTGCCAGCCGATCCCCGAACACTGAAGCTTTCTTT
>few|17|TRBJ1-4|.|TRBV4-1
CASSQDPRVRTNEKLFF
TGCGCCAGCAGCCAAGATCCAAGGGTCCGGACTAATGAAAAACTGTTTTTT
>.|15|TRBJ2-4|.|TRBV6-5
CASSYSRGSKNIQYF
TGTGCCAGCAGTTACTCGAGAGGGTCCAAAAACATTCAGTACTTC
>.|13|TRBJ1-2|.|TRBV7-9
CASSPGVLGGYTF
TGTGCCAGCAGCCCCGGTGTCCTGGGAGGCTACACCTTC
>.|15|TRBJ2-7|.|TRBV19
CASIPRDTSSYEQYF
TGTGCCAGTATCCCCCGGGACACGAGCTCCTACGAGCAGTACTTC
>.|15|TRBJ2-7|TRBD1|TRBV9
CASGFRDRGLREQYF
TGTGCCAGCGGATTCCGGGACAGGGGACTCAGGGAGCAGTACTTC
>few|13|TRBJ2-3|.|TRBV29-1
CSVGGKITDTQYF
TGCAGCGTTGGGGGCAAGATAACAGATACGCAGTATTTT
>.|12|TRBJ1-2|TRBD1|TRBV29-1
CSVSGQVCGYTF
TGCAGCGTATCAGGACAGGTATGTGGCTACACCTTC
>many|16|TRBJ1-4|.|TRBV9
CASSAGQPATNEKLFF
TGTGCCAGCAGCGCAGGACAACCCGCAACTAATGAAAAACTGTTTTTT
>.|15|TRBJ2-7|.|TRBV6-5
CASSGVAGLIYEQYF
TGTGCCAGCAGTGGGGTGGCGGGGTTAATCTACGAGCAGTACTTC
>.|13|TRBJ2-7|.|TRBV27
CASGRGPSYEQYF
TGTGCCAGCGGACGGGGGCCCTCCTACGAGCAGTACTTC
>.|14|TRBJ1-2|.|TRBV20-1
CSARDHLAPSGYTF
TGCAGTGCTAGAGACCACCTAGCCCCCTCTGGCTACACCTTC